This T cell receptor (beta chain) was identified in a study of shared T cell receptors in the human thymus. Germline CDR1 reads SGHRS; CDR2 reads YFSETQ. The CDR3 is 13 amino acids. Trimming left V 5 bases short and J 7 bases short, with 13 bases between. The table came from immunoSEQ multiplex PCR; TCRdb's copy has only in-frame clones and leaves some out. The sample has 540,000 or so clones, around 82% seen once. This same sample was also taken into another study, of human thymus T cells. Per that paper: Related studies noted strongly shared thymic repertoires across unrelated people.

The clonotype was recovered from a boy under two years old with a congenital heart defect. The material sequenced was thymocytes. The chain employs TRBV5-1 and TRBJ2-1; D may be TRBD2 (6 bases). CDR3 sequence: CASSYTSRNEQFF. The CDR3 coding sequence is TGCGCCAGCAGTTATACTAGCAGGAATGAGCAGTTCTTC.